These 11 T cell receptor beta chains were all obtained from the same sample, sequenced in a study of response to subunit inactivated influenza vaccine. One entry per CDR3 protein, called by TCRdb with MiXCR from the RT-PCR reads. The sample has around 480,000 distinct CDR3 sequences, approximately 11% seen once. Sequences were derived from PBMCs from blood, sampled around seven weeks after vaccination. The source of these receptors is a man aged 50-60 years who received an inactivated influenza vaccine.

The chain employs TRBV18 and TRBJ2-1, with a possible D match to TRBD2 (5 bases). V was pared by 3 bases and J by 12 bases, with 12 bases between. The germline CDR1 and CDR2 sequences are KGHSH and LQKENI. This CDR3 is built from 12 residues. This CDR3 reads CASSPKALVQFF. The DNA of the CDR3 is TGTGCCAGCTCACCGAAGGCACTAGTGCAGTTCTTC. The variable domain in full, with the rest retrieved from reference TRBV18 and TRBJ2-1, is NAGVMQNPRHLVRRRGQEARLRCSPMKGHSHVYWYRQLPEEGLKFMVYLQKENIIDESGMPKERFSAEFPKEGPSILRIQQVVRGDSAAYFCASSPKALVQFFGPGTRLTVL.

CDR3 region: CASSESWRGGQFF. The CDR3 nucleotides are TGCGCCAGCAGTGAGTCTTGGAGGGGCGGGCAGTTCTTC. This chain uses TRBV10-1 with TRBJ2-1; maybe TRBD2 (6 bases). The CDR3 runs 13 residues. Germline values: CDR1 WNHNN, CDR2 SYGVQD (reference sequence). The V and J ends lost 0 bases and 12 bases respectively, with 12 bases between them.

In this sample, this clonotype turned up many times. This rearrangement joins TRBV12-3 or TRBV12-4 to TRBJ2-7; perhaps TRBD2 as D (5 bases). The V gene lost 6 bases and the J gene lost 3 bases, with 12 bases spanning the gap. This CDR3 is 13 amino acids long. The CDR3 sequence is CASSWAEGYEQYF. DNA of the CDR3: TGTGCCAGCAGCTGGGCAGAGGGCTACGAGCAGTACTTC.

The V call is TRBV3-1, the J call TRBJ2-1, with 7 bases lining up with TRBD1. After removal of 4 bases from V and 1 base from J, the junction contained 13 bases not matched to a gene. The CDR3 has 18 residues. Germline V gene data show CDR1 as LGHDT and CDR2 as YNNKEL (reference sequence). The CDR3 sequence is CASSPDRVISGSYNEQFF. CDR3 nucleotides: TGTGCCAGCAGCCCCGACAGGGTAATATCGGGGTCCTACAATGAGCAGTTCTTC.

This clonotype was picked up a small number of times. J is TRBJ2-7 and V is TRBV11-2; D not certain. This CDR3 is 15 amino acids long. Germline V gene lookup returns CDR1 SGHAT and CDR2 FQNNGV. V was pared by 2 bases and J by 0 bases, with 11 bases between. CDR3 sequence: CASSLFQLSSYEQYF. CDR3 bases: TGTGCCAGCAGCTTATTCCAGCTGAGCTCCTACGAGCAGTACTTC.

This clonotype has a handful of counts. J is TRBJ2-1 and V is TRBV14, with D perhaps matching TRBD1 (5 bases). Germline V gene sequence: CDR1 SGHDN, CDR2 FVKESK. The V and J ends lost 3 bases and 7 bases respectively, with 19 bases between them. The CDR3 runs 16 residues. The CDR3 coding sequence is TGTGCCAGCAGCCATCCGCCAGGGCGCGATCTGAATGAGCAGTTCTTC. Translating gives CASSHPPGRDLNEQFF.

This clonotype was seen only a few times. V and J are TRBV5-1 and TRBJ1-2; D uncertain. Germline CDR1 and CDR2: SGHRS and YFSETQ. V gave up 0 bases and J gave up 8 bases, with 11 bases separating them. The CDR3 consists of 13 residues. The CDR3 coding sequence is TGCGCCAGCAGCTTGGAGGGAAAGGAGGGCTACACCTTC. Amino acids: CASSLEGKEGYTF.

Ten or more counts support this clonotype. The chain uses TRBV24-1 and TRBJ2-1; 7 bases are shared with TRBD1. Germline V gives CDR1 KGHDR, CDR2 SFDVKD. This CDR3 spans 16 amino acids. V dropped 1 base and J dropped 5; count of bases not matched to a gene: 7. Here the CDR3 reads CATSDFNRGAHNEQFF. The CDR3 DNA is TGTGCCACCAGTGATTTCAACAGGGGAGCGCACAATGAGCAGTTCTTC.

The CDR3 DNA is TGTGCCAGCAGCCAGACAACTAGCGTCTACAATGAGCAGTTCTTC. As protein: CASSQTTSVYNEQFF. This chain links TRBV14 with TRBJ2-1; TRBD2 matches 7 bases. With V trimmed by 3 bases and J by 3 bases, 5 bases remained unmatched. Germline V lookup: CDR1 SGHDN, CDR2 FVKESK. CDR3 length: 15 amino acids.

V usage is TRBV12-3 or TRBV12-4 and J usage is TRBJ1-5, with D perhaps TRBD1 (5 bases). V was cut by 7 bases and J by 1 base, with 14 bases left in between. CDR3 length: 15 amino acids. This CDR3 is CASKGAGASNQPQHF. CDR3 DNA: TGTGCCAGCAAGGGCGCCGGGGCGAGCAATCAGCCCCAGCATTTT.

At least ten counts were recorded for this clonotype. The rearrangement links TRBV20-1 to TRBJ2-1; D may match TRBD1 or TRBD2 (5 bases each). The V gene lost 0 bases and the J gene lost 2 bases, with 14 bases spanning the gap. The germline V gene encodes CDR1 DFQATT and CDR2 SNEGSKA (reference sequence). The CDR3 sequence is 16 residues long. The CDR3 loop is CSAREEGTTTYNEQFF. CDR3 DNA: TGCAGTGCTAGAGAAGAGGGGACGACGACCTACAATGAGCAGTTCTTC.